This TCR beta chain was recovered during a study of T-cell memory formation after mild COVID-19. Overall study context: The TCR clusters were mostly specific to one donor. Study-wide results and limits: Clones that contracted from day 15 to 85 were balanced CD4/CD8, while later expanders leaned CD4+.

This clonotype has more than one count but fewer than ten. Antigen unknown. CDR3 length: 15 residues. Trimming took off 1 base at V and 6 bases at J, with 15 bases between the two ends. The germline gives CDR1 SEHNR, CDR2 FQNEAQ (reference sequence). One entry per CDR3 protein, called by TCRdb with MiXCR from the 5' RACE reads. This sample has approximately 250,000 distinct CDR3 sequences, with roughly 15% found just once. The source is a man aged 18 to 35 who had mild COVID-19 (a few samples of this study predate the infection). Cell type and time point are not known. This sequence joins TRBV7-9 and TRBJ1-1; the D gene is possibly TRBD1 (6 bases). Sequenced: PBMCs or a T cell subset sorted from them (not recorded which). The CDR3 coding sequence is TGTGCCAGCAGCTTAGAGGGTTCAGGGGAGTCTGAAGCTTTCTTT. Protein product: CASSLEGSGESEAFF.